The 17 T cell receptor beta chains below were found in one sample sequenced in a study of response to subunit inactivated influenza vaccine (dated by TCRdb to the late 2010s). The library was built by means of RT-PCR. Sequenced on an Illumina HiSeq 2500. TCRdb reworked the public reads: Q25 trimming with fastp, MiXCR clone assembly, productive beta chains retained. When rows share a CDR3 protein, they turn into one entry using the most common DNA and genes. This sample comprises 500,000 or so distinct CDR3 sequences, approximately 16% of them detected only once. The top ten constitute roughly 3% of the sample. Sequenced here: CD4+ T cells sorted from PBMCs, sampled around 25 months after vaccination. Receptors originate from a man aged 50 to 69 who received an inactivated influenza vaccine. Donor details come from another sample of the same person, matched by shared clones.

In this sample, this clonotype turned up a few times. J is TRBJ2-5 and V is TRBV3-1; D uncertain. CDR1 is LGHDT and CDR2 is YNNKEL in the germline V gene (reference sequence). V was shortened by 4 bases and J by 1 base, with 13 bases between the two germline ends. The CDR3 covers 15 residues. In nucleotides, the CDR3 is TGTGCCAGCAGCCTTCATCCGGCGACCCAAGAGACCCAGTACTTC. Its translation is CASSLHPATQETQYF.

Only a few counts were recorded for this clonotype. The rearrangement joins TRBV28 to TRBJ2-3; a possible D gene is TRBD2 (6 bases). Germline CDR1 and CDR2: MDHEN and SYDVKM. This CDR3 has 13 amino acids. V lost 2 bases and J 4 bases, leaving 7 bases between the germline ends. This chain's CDR3 is CASSLREPDTQYF. In nucleotides, the CDR3 is TGTGCCAGCAGTTTACGGGAGCCAGATACGCAGTATTTT.

This clonotype was seen many times. V and J are TRBV12-3 or TRBV12-4 and TRBJ2-2, with 14 bases that match TRBD2. With 6 bases clipped from V and 6 bases from J, the junction kept 3 bases outside the gene matches. The CDR3 runs 15 residues. In DNA form, the CDR3 reads TGTGCCAGCAGGCCGACTAGCGGGAGGGCCGGGGAGCTGTTTTTT. Its translation is CASRPTSGRAGELFF.

This sequence joins TRBV19 and TRBJ1-1, with 7 bases that match TRBD1. CDR1 and CDR2 (germline): LNHDA, SQIVND (reference sequence). V lost 3 bases and J lost 6; bases outside the gene matches: 7. There are 14 residues in the CDR3. The CDR3 here is CASSIQGDWAEAFF. The CDR3 DNA sequence: TGTGCCAGTAGTATCCAGGGGGACTGGGCTGAAGCTTTCTTT.

J is TRBJ2-4 and V is TRBV4-3; TRBD1 matches 11 bases. V was pared by 3 bases and J by 8 bases, with 3 bases of the junction left unmatched. Germline CDR1 is LGHNA and CDR2 is YSLEER. The CDR3 has 14 amino acids. The CDR3 spells CASSQGTGGDIQYF. Here the CDR3 DNA reads TGCGCCAGCAGCCAGGGGACAGGGGGGGACATTCAGTACTTC.

The V and J genes are TRBV5-1 and TRBJ1-2, with 9 bases matching TRBD1. The CDR3 sequence is 14 residues long. Germline V gene data show CDR1 as SGHRS and CDR2 as YFSETQ. With V trimmed by 3 bases and J by 6 bases, 6 bases remained unmatched. The CDR3 loop is CASSYRDRVHGYTF. For the CDR3, the DNA is TGCGCCAGCAGCTACCGGGACAGGGTCCATGGCTACACCTTC.

The chain recombines TRBV28 with TRBJ2-7; 7 bases agree with TRBD1. Trimming cost V 3 bases and J 4 bases; bases outside gene matches: 9. This CDR3 spans 15 amino acids. Per germline, CDR1 MDHEN and CDR2 SYDVKM. Written as DNA, the CDR3 is TGTGCCAGCAGTTTTCAAATCCCAGGGGGATACGAGCAGTACTTC. Encoded protein: CASSFQIPGGYEQYF.

The chain carries TRBV18 and TRBJ2-3, with D uncertain. Trimming removed 0 bases from V and 5 bases from J, with 12 bases in between. This CDR3 is 15 amino acids long. Germline loops: CDR1 KGHSH, CDR2 LQKENI. The CDR3 DNA reads as TGTGCCAGCTCACCACCCATGAGCCTGGGAGATACGCAGTATTTT. Its translation is CASSPPMSLGDTQYF. Full variable domain (missing parts from reference TRBV18 and TRBJ2-3): NAGVMQNPRHLVRRRGQEARLRCSPMKGHSHVYWYRQLPEEGLKFMVYLQKENIIDESGMPKERFSAEFPKEGPSILRIQQVVRGDSAAYFCASSPPMSLGDTQYFGPGTRLTVL.

In this sample, this clonotype turned up many times. V gene TRBV20-1 combines with J gene TRBJ1-6, with D perhaps TRBD1 (5 bases). Trimming shortened V by 6 bases and J by 6 bases, and 15 bases separated the two germline ends. The CDR3 spans 14 residues. From germline, CDR1 is DFQATT and CDR2 SNEGSKA (reference sequence). In DNA form, the CDR3 reads TGCAGTGCAAACGACAGAACTACTAATTCACCCCTCCACTTT. It is translated as CSANDRTTNSPLHF.

Only a few counts were recorded for this clonotype. The chain employs TRBV28 and TRBJ2-7, with 10 bases that match TRBD2. This CDR3 comprises 13 residues. The J segment lost 9 bases and the V segment lost 5 bases, leaving 7 bases of the junction unmatched. The germline V gene encodes CDR1 MDHEN and CDR2 SYDVKM. The chain's CDR3 is CASSTGTSAGQYF. CDR3 sequence (DNA): TGTGCCAGCAGTACCGGGACTAGCGCCGGGCAGTACTTC.

The rearrangement links TRBV20-1 to TRBJ1-1; D is unresolved. CDR3 length: 11 amino acids. Trimming stripped 0 bases from V and 7 bases from J, with 6 bases between. Germline values: CDR1 DFQATT, CDR2 SNEGSKA (reference sequence). The CDR3 DNA follows: TGCAGTGCTAGAGATCCCAGTGAAGCTTTCTTT. Amino acid sequence: CSARDPSEAFF.

This clonotype came up a few times. The chain links TRBV6-2 or TRBV6-3 to TRBJ2-5; 8 nucleotides match TRBD1. Germline V lookup: CDR1 MNHEY, CDR2 SVGEGT. Losses at the gene ends were 6 bases for V and 5 bases for J; bases not matched to a gene: 14. The CDR3 runs to 16 residues. In nucleotides, the CDR3 is TGTGCCAGCAGCGGTCTGAGGGACAGGCGGTGGGAGACCCAGTACTTC. Residues: CASSGLRDRRWETQYF.

The chain is built from TRBV28 and TRBJ2-7; D remains ambiguous. Trimming left V 1 base short and J 5 bases short, with 15 bases between. The CDR3 sequence is 15 residues long. Germline-derived CDR1 and CDR2 are MDHEN and SYDVKM. The DNA of the CDR3 is TGTGCCAGCAGTTTATTCCAAGCTGTTAGAGACGAGCAGTACTTC. It translates to CASSLFQAVRDEQYF.

This clonotype has more than one count but fewer than ten. This sequence joins TRBV20-1 and TRBJ2-5; 8 bases map to TRBD2. The trim removed 3 bases at V and 7 bases at J, leaving 4 bases unmatched. Per the germline V gene, CDR1 is DFQATT and CDR2 is SNEGSKA (reference sequence). This CDR3 contains 12 residues. This CDR3 is CSASLLAGTQYF. CDR3 nucleotides: TGCAGTGCTAGTCTTCTAGCGGGGACCCAGTACTTC.

The V gene is TRBV20-1, the J gene TRBJ2-7, with TRBD1 as a possible D gene (6 bases). V was trimmed by 4 bases and J by 5 bases, leaving 15 bases between them. Per the germline V gene, CDR1 is DFQATT and CDR2 is SNEGSKA (reference sequence). This CDR3 has 13 amino acids. The chain's CDR3 is CSAILGAIDEQYF. The DNA of the CDR3 is TGCAGTGCTATTCTGGGGGCGATCGACGAGCAGTACTTC.

This clonotype has more than one count but fewer than ten. J is TRBJ2-3 and V is TRBV12-3 or TRBV12-4, with TRBD2 matching 8 bases. The CDR3 extends over 16 amino acids. J was trimmed by 6 bases and V by 5 bases; bases with no gene match: 13. CDR3: CASSLGAGVGSDTQYF. DNA for the CDR3: TGTGCCAGCAGTCTAGGAGCGGGAGTGGGGTCGGATACGCAGTATTTT.

The J gene is TRBJ1-4, the V gene TRBV21-1; TRBD1, the table's D call, was not compared with the DNA. TRBV21-1 is flagged as a pseudogene. CDR3 length: 14 amino acids. CDR3 bases: TGTGCCAACCTTACCGGGACAGCAGATGAAAAACTGTTTTTT. Its protein product is CANLTGTADEKLFF.